The rows below give T cell receptor beta chains drawn from one sample of a study of blood T cells in healthy people across ages. TCRdb processed the 5' RACE reads anew with MiXCR; each CDR3 protein has one entry. The sample yields more than 1,000,000 distinct CDR3 sequences, around 27% seen once. The data also belong to a second study, concerning T cells of mothers and their children.

The sequenced sample consisted of blood. The receptors stem from a girl aged 2-10 years in good health. CDR3s include the opening cysteine and the closing phenylalanine or tryptophan. Each record gives: V gene, clone size, CDR3 length, D gene, J gene, CDR3 protein, CDR3 DNA. A D gene is named only where the DNA matches it firmly. Size is stated for part of the rows, as once, few or many counts, or as a class when the clone is expanded.

TRBV20-1	-	17	TRBD2	TRBJ2-7	CSARDLQASGRAYEQYF	TGCAGTGCTAGAGATCTTCAGGCTAGCGGGAGAGCCTACGAGCAGTACTTC
TRBV6-2/TRBV6-3	-	12	-	TRBJ2-7	CASSTGFNEQYF	TGTGCCAGCAGTACAGGGTTTAACGAGCAGTACTTC
TRBV29-1	-	15	-	TRBJ2-3	CSVDGGQAGPDTQYF	TGCAGCGTGGACGGGGGGCAGGCCGGCCCAGATACGCAGTATTTT
TRBV18	-	13	-	TRBJ1-1	CASSPLVGAEAFF	TGTGCCAGCTCACCCCTTGTGGGAGCTGAAGCTTTCTTT
TRBV20-1	-	13	TRBD1	TRBJ2-5	CSASTGGQETQYF	TGCAGTGCTTCGACAGGGGGTCAAGAGACCCAGTACTTC
TRBV2	-	12	-	TRBJ2-4	CASSEALGAQYF	TGTGCCAGCAGTGAAGCGCTAGGCGCTCAGTACTTC
TRBV4-1	-	14	-	TRBJ2-7	CASSQVRTTYEQYF	TGCGCCAGCAGCCAAGTCAGGACTACCTACGAGCAGTACTTC
TRBV10-3	few	17	TRBD1	TRBJ2-1	CASAVQPPGQAHNEQFF	TGTGCCAGCGCCGTACAACCACCGGGACAGGCCCACAATGAGCAGTTCTTC
TRBV28	-	13	-	TRBJ2-7	CASSYGGMREQYF	TGTGCCAGCAGTTATGGCGGAATGCGCGAGCAGTACTTC
TRBV24-1	few	13	-	TRBJ2-5	CATSDFEREAQYF	TGTGCCACCAGTGATTTCGAAAGGGAGGCCCAGTACTTC
TRBV6-1	few	16	-	TRBJ2-1	CASSVDVAGLYNEQFF	TGTGCCAGCAGCGTTGATGTGGCGGGGCTTTACAATGAGCAGTTCTTC
TRBV15	few	13	-	TRBJ2-3	CATEYSSGNTQYF	TGTGCCACAGAATACTCCTCCGGGAATACGCAGTATTTT
TRBV20-1	-	16	TRBD2	TRBJ2-1	CSAASASGNYYNEQFF	TGCAGTGCTGCCTCGGCTAGCGGGAACTACTACAATGAGCAGTTCTTC
TRBV29-1	-	13	-	TRBJ1-6	CSARTASNSPLHF	TGCAGCGCCCGGACAGCCTCGAATTCACCCCTCCACTTT
TRBV28	few	16	-	TRBJ1-1	CASSLSWVGEKTEAFF	TGTGCCAGCAGTTTAAGCTGGGTAGGAGAGAAAACTGAAGCTTTCTTT
TRBV28	few	15	TRBD1	TRBJ2-1	CASSPDRVEWDEQFF	TGTGCCAGCAGTCCGGACAGGGTAGAGTGGGATGAGCAGTTCTTC
TRBV6-6	-	12	-	TRBJ2-2	CASTKYTGELFF	TGTGCCAGCACCAAGTACACCGGGGAGCTGTTTTTT
TRBV7-9	many	14	-	TRBJ1-5	CASSLGNSNQPQHF	TGTGCCAGCAGTTTAGGAAATAGCAATCAGCCCCAGCATTTT
TRBV29-1	-	12	-	TRBJ2-1	CSVMKASNEQFF	TGCAGCGTAATGAAGGCATCCAATGAGCAGTTCTTC
TRBV5-1	-	17	TRBD2	TRBJ2-3	CASSLVTSAGATDTQYF	TGCGCCAGCAGCTTGGTTACTAGCGCAGGAGCCACAGATACGCAGTATTTT
TRBV20-1	few	14	-	TRBJ2-7	CSARSNRRSYEQYF	TGCAGTGCTAGAAGTAACAGGAGATCCTACGAGCAGTACTTC
TRBV12-3/TRBV12-4	-	16	-	TRBJ1-2	CASTPSGKTGAYGYTF	TGTGCCAGCACTCCCTCGGGGAAAACAGGAGCCTATGGCTACACCTTC
TRBV9	few	14	-	TRBJ1-2	CASGDDWTYYGYTF	TGTGCCAGCGGTGATGATTGGACCTACTATGGCTACACCTTC
TRBV10-3	-	11	-	TRBJ2-2	CAISLSGELFF	TGTGCCATCAGTCTTTCCGGGGAGCTGTTTTTT
TRBV18	few	13	TRBD1	TRBJ1-1	CASSADRVSEAFF	TGTGCCAGCTCAGCTGACAGGGTATCTGAAGCTTTCTTT
TRBV27	few	16	TRBD1	TRBJ1-1	CASSLLGGTGGTEAFF	TGTGCCAGCAGTTTATTGGGCGGGACAGGGGGAACTGAAGCTTTCTTT
TRBV4-3	few	15	-	TRBJ1-3	CASSQGGASGNTIYF	TGCGCCAGCAGCCAAGGGGGGGCCTCTGGAAACACCATATATTTT
TRBV12-3/TRBV12-4	few	15	TRBD1	TRBJ2-3	CASSPGTGRTDTQYF	TGTGCCAGCAGCCCCGGGACAGGGCGGACAGATACGCAGTATTTT
TRBV20-1	few	16	-	TRBJ2-5	CSARDPIRDIQETQYF	TGCAGTGCTAGAGACCCCATCAGGGACATCCAAGAGACCCAGTACTTC
TRBV10-2	-	14	-	TRBJ2-7	CASSGGAGYHEQYF	TGCGCCAGCAGTGGGGGAGCGGGTTACCACGAGCAGTACTTC
TRBV10-3	-	13	-	TRBJ2-3	CAINEVPTDTQYF	TGTGCCATCAACGAAGTCCCCACAGATACGCAGTATTTT
TRBV29-1	-	13	-	TRBJ1-1	CSVAPNLDAEAFF	TGCAGCGTCGCCCCAAACCTAGACGCTGAAGCTTTCTTT
TRBV29-1	few	13	-	TRBJ2-2	CSVQRLVAGELFF	TGCAGCGTCCAACGACTAGTGGCCGGGGAGCTGTTTTTT
TRBV5-1	-	14	-	TRBJ2-5	CASSPEGEWETQYF	TGCGCCAGCAGCCCAGAGGGGGAGTGGGAGACCCAGTACTTC
TRBV6-2/TRBV6-3	few	13	-	TRBJ1-1	CASSYTMNTEAFF	TGTGCCAGCAGTTATACAATGAACACTGAAGCTTTCTTT
TRBV20-1	few	10	-	TRBJ2-1	CSARPGEQFF	TGCAGTGCTAGGCCGGGTGAGCAGTTCTTC
TRBV6-5	few	12	TRBD1	TRBJ1-1	CASSEPGQEAFF	TGTGCCAGCAGTGAACCGGGACAGGAAGCTTTCTTT
TRBV20-1	-	17	TRBD2	TRBJ2-3	CSAPRHGGRSGTDTQYF	TGCAGTGCCCCTAGACATGGCGGGAGGTCCGGCACAGATACGCAGTATTTT
TRBV4-1	few	19	TRBD1	TRBJ1-1	CASSQGAPGQGKVDTEAFF	TGCGCCAGCAGCCAAGGGGCGCCGGGACAGGGGAAGGTTGACACTGAAGCTTTCTTT
TRBV25-1	few	15	-	TRBJ1-1	CASSGGQGRWTEAFF	TGTGCCAGCAGCGGTGGGCAGGGGCGATGGACTGAAGCTTTCTTT
TRBV3-1	-	14	-	TRBJ2-4	CASSQDIGGNIQYF	TGTGCCAGCAGCCAGGATATAGGAGGAAACATTCAGTACTTC
TRBV6-1	-	14	-	TRBJ1-2	CASEIKDNLYGYTF	TGCGCCAGCGAGATTAAGGACAACCTCTATGGCTACACCTTC
TRBV28	few	16	-	TRBJ1-4	CASSLSNRELREKLFF	TGTGCCAGCAGTTTATCGAACAGGGAGCTCCGGGAAAAACTGTTTTTT
TRBV4-2	-	13	-	TRBJ1-5	CASSLSQADTQHF	TGTGCCAGCAGCCTTTCGCAGGCAGATACGCAGCATTTT
TRBV7-9	-	12	-	TRBJ2-3	CASSNTMDTQYF	TGTGCCAGCAGCAATACGATGGATACGCAGTATTTT
TRBV7-9	few	13	-	TRBJ1-3	CASSFTAGNTIYF	TGTGCCAGCAGCTTCACGGCCGGAAACACCATATATTTT
TRBV20-1	-	14	-	TRBJ2-5	CSARDTAYQETQYF	TGCAGTGCTAGAGATACAGCTTATCAAGAGACCCAGTACTTC
TRBV6-1	-	13	-	TRBJ1-5	CASSEAGRQPQHF	TGTGCCAGCAGTGAAGCTGGCAGGCAGCCCCAGCATTTT